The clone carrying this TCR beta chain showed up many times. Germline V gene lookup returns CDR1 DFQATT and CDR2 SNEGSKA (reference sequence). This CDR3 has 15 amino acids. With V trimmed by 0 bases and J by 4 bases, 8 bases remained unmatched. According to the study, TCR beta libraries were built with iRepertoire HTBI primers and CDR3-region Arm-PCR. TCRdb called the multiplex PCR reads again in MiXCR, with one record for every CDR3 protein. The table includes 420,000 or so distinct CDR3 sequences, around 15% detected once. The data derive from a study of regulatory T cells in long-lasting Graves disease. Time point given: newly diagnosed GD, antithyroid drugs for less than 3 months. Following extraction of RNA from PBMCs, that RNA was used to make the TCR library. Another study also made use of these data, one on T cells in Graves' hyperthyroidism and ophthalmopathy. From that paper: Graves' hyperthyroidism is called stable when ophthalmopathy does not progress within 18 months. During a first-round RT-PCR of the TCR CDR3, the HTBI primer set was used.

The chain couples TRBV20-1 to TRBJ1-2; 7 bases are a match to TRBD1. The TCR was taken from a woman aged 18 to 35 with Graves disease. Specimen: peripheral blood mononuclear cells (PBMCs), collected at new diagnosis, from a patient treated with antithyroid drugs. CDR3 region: CSARDTGTEIYGYTF. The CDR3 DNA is TGCAGTGCTAGAGATACAGGGACAGAGATCTATGGCTACACCTTC.